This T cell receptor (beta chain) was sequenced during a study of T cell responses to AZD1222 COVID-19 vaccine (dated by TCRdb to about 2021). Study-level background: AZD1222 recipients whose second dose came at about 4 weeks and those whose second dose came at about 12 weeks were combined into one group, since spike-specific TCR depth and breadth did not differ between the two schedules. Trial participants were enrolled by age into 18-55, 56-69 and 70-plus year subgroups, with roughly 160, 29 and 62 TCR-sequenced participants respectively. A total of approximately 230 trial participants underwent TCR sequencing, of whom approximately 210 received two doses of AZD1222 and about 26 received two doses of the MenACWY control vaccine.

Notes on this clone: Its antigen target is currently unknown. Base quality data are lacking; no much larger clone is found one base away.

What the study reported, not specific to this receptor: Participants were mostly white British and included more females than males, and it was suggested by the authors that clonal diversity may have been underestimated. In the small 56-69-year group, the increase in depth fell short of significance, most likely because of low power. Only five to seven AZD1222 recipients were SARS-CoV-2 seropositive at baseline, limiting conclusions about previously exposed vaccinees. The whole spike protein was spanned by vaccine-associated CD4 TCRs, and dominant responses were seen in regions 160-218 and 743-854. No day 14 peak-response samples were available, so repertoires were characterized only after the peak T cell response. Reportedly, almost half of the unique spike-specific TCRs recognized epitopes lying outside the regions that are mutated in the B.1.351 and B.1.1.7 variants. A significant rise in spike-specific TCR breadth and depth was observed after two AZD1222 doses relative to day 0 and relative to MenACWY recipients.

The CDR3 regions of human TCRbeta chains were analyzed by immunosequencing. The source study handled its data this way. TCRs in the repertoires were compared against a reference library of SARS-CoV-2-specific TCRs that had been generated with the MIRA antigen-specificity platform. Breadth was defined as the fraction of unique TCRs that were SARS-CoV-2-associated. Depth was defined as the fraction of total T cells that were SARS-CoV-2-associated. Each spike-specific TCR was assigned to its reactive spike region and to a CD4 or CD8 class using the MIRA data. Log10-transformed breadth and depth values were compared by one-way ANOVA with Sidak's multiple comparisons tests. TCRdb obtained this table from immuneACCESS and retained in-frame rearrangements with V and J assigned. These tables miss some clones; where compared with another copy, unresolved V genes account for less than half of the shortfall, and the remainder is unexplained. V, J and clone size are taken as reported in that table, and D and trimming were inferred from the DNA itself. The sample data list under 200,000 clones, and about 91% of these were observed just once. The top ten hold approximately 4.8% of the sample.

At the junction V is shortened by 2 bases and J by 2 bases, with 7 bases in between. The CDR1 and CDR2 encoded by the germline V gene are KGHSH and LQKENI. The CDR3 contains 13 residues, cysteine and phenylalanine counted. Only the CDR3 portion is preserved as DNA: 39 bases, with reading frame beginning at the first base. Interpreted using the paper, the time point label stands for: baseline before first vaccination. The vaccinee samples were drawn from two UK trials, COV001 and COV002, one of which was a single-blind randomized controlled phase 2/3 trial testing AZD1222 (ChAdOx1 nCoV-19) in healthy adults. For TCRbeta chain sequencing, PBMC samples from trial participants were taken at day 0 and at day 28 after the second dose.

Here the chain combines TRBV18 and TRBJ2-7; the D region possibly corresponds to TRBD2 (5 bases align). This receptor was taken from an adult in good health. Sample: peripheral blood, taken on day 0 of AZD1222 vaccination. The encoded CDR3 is CASSPAGTYEQYF. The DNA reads TGTGCCAGCTCACCAGCGGGCACCTACGAGCAGTACTTC. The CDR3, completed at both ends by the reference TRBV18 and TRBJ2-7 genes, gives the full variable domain NAGVMQNPRHLVRRRGQEARLRCSPMKGHSHVYWYRQLPEEGLKFMVYLQKENIIDESGMPKERFSAEFPKEGPSILRIQQVVRGDSAAYFCASSPAGTYEQYFGPGTRLTVT.